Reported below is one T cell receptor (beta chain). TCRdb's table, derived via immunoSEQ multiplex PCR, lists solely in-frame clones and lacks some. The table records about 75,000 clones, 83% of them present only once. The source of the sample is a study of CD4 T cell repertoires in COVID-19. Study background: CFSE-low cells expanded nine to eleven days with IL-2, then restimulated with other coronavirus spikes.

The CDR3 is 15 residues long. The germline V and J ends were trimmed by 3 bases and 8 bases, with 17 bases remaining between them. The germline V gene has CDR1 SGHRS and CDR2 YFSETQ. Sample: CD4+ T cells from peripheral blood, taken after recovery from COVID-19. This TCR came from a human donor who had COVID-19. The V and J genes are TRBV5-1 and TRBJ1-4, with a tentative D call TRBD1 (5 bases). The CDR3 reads CASSSQGGGGEKLFF. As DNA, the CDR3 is TGCGCCAGCAGCTCCCAGGGTGGAGGTGGAGAAAAACTGTTTTTT.